These 26 T cell receptor beta chains share one sample of origin, sequenced in a study of T cell changes during pregnancy in multiple sclerosis. Libraries were prepared by immunoSEQ multiplex PCR; TCRdb keeps only in-frame clonotypes and omits some of them. The repertoire includes about 36,000 clones, around 91% of them detected once, and around 0.47% sits in the top ten. The sequenced sample was CD4+ T cells from peripheral blood mononuclear cells, obtained in the second trimester of pregnancy. The receptor source for this set is a female donor in good health, enrolled as a control in a pregnancy study.

V and J are TRBV21-1 and TRBJ2-1; TRBD2, the table's D call, lacks a check against the DNA. TRBV21-1 is labeled a pseudogene. The length of the CDR3 is 14 residues. CDR3 nucleotides: TGTGCCAGCCCGCAGCGGGGGGAGTACAATGAGCAGTTCTTC. Translated: CASPQRGEYNEQFF.

The chain couples TRBV5-1 to TRBJ2-1; a possible D gene is TRBD1 (6 bases). Germline CDR1 is SGHRS and CDR2 is YFSETQ. The CDR3 spans 17 residues. The V end lost 5 bases, the J end lost 0 bases, and 18 bases lay between the germline ends. CDR3 residues: CASRPGQSPPSYNEQFF. The CDR3, as DNA: TGCGCCAGCAGACCCGGACAGTCCCCTCCCTCCTACAATGAGCAGTTCTTC. Looking up the rest from reference TRBV5-1 and TRBJ2-1 gives the full variable domain: KAGVTQTPRYLIKTRGQQVTLSCSPISGHRSVSWYQQTPGQGLQFLFEYFSETQRNKGNFPGRFSGRQFSNSRSEMNVSTLELGDSALYLCASRPGQSPPSYNEQFFGPGTRLTVL.

The rearrangement joins TRBV30 to TRBJ1-2; D unresolved. V was shortened by 3 bases and J by 7 bases, with 21 bases between the two germline ends. CDR1 is GTSNPN and CDR2 is SVGIG in the germline V gene (reference sequence). This CDR3 spans 15 amino acids. This CDR3 is CAWSPRRFGAGGYTF. DNA for the CDR3: TGTGCCTGGAGCCCCCGGCGGTTCGGAGCGGGTGGCTACACCTTC.

This rearrangement joins TRBV28 to TRBJ1-2; the D gene is possibly TRBD1 (6 bases). Germline assignment: CDR1 MDHEN and CDR2 SYDVKM. Trimming pared 2 bases from V and 8 bases from J, leaving 12 bases between. The CDR3 has 13 residues. CDR3 loop: CASSLGGAGGYTF. The DNA for the CDR3 is TGTGCCAGCAGTTTAGGGGGGGCCGGGGGCTACACCTTC.

Note on this clone: Sequence at one end of the junction differs from germline and may be a read error. The genes are TRBV7-7 and TRBJ2-1, with 11 bases identical to TRBD1. The germline gives CDR1 SSHAT, CDR2 FNYEAQ (reference sequence). The CDR3 has 15 residues. CDR3 amino acids: CASSPGTGGQNEQFF. Here the CDR3 DNA reads TGTGCTAGCAGCCCCGGGACAGGGGGACAGAATGAGCAGTTCTTC.

V usage is TRBV9 and J usage is TRBJ2-5; the match to TRBD1 covers 8 bases. The CDR3 is made up of 14 amino acids. Germline CDR1 reads SGDLS; CDR2 reads YYNGEE. J lost 6 bases, V lost 0 bases, and 4 bases had no gene match. This CDR3 is CASSVEGQGQTQYF. The CDR3 DNA reads TGTGCCAGCAGCGTAGAAGGACAGGGTCAGACCCAGTACTTC.

The gene calls are TRBV4-2 and TRBJ2-7; 10 bases align to TRBD1. Trimming cost V 3 bases and J 4 bases; bases outside gene matches: 6. The CDR3 consists of 15 residues. CDR1 LGHNA and CDR2 YNFKEQ come from the germline V gene. The CDR3 DNA reads TGTGCCAGCAGCCAGAGGGGACAGGGGCCTTACGAGCAGTACTTC. This sequence encodes CASSQRGQGPYEQYF.

The rearrangement links TRBV19 to TRBJ1-4; 8 bases align to TRBD1. This CDR3 spans 19 amino acids. V was clipped by 3 bases and J by 0 bases; unmatched bases: 12. The germline V gene has CDR1 LNHDA and CDR2 SQIVND (reference sequence). Here the CDR3 reads CASSIRQGWTPTTNEKLFF. In DNA form, the CDR3 reads TGTGCCAGTAGTATCCGACAGGGGTGGACCCCCACAACTAATGAAAAACTGTTTTTT.

The V gene is TRBV6-1, the J gene TRBJ2-1; TRBD2 matches 12 bases. Losses at the gene ends were 4 bases for V and 9 bases for J; bases not matched to a gene: 10. The V gene's germline CDR1 is MNHNS and CDR2 SASEGT. This CDR3 spans 16 amino acids. The CDR3 reads CASSALAGGLEGEQFF. DNA for the CDR3: TGTGCCAGCAGTGCCCTAGCGGGGGGGCTAGAGGGTGAGCAGTTCTTC.

This chain joins TRBV11-2 and TRBJ2-3; D unclear. The CDR3 has 13 residues. V was clipped by 0 bases and J by 8 bases, with 9 bases between them. CDR1 and CDR2 (germline): SGHAT, FQNNGV. The CDR3 region is CASSLEASATQYF. The CDR3 DNA follows: TGTGCCAGCAGCTTAGAAGCTAGTGCTACGCAGTATTTT.

This chain joins TRBV5-1 and TRBJ2-1; 14 bases fit TRBD2. The germline V gene encodes CDR1 SGHRS and CDR2 YFSETQ. Unmatched junction bases numbered 13, after V lost 0 bases and J lost 8 bases. The CDR3 is 19 amino acids. The CDR3 coding sequence is TGCGCCAGCAGCTTGGACAGCCCCGGGACTAGCGGGAGACTCTATGAGCAGTTCTTC. Amino acids: CASSLDSPGTSGRLYEQFF.

The rearrangement links TRBV2 to TRBJ2-1; 7 nucleotides agree with TRBD2. Unmatched junction bases numbered 20, after V lost 11 bases and J lost 16 bases. CDR1 and CDR2 (germline): SNHLY, FYNNEI. The CDR3 spans 13 residues. CDR3 sequence (DNA): TGTGCCTCCCAGGACTTAACCGCCGGCGGGAGCTTCTTC. Amino acids: CASQDLTAGGSFF.

The CDR3 spells CASTSHPYEQYF. In DNA, the CDR3 is TGTGCCAGCACTAGCCACCCCTACGAGCAGTACTTC. The chain recombines TRBV7-2 with TRBJ2-7, with a tentative D call TRBD2 (5 bases). The CDR3 is made up of 12 amino acids. V gave up 7 bases and J gave up 2 bases, with 9 bases separating them. From germline, CDR1 is SGHTA and CDR2 FQGNSA.

J is TRBJ2-7 and V is TRBV5-1, with D maybe TRBD1 (6 bases). V was clipped by 1 base and J by 4 bases, with 12 bases between them. This CDR3 has 14 amino acids. Germline lookup yields CDR1 SGHRS and CDR2 YFSETQ. The CDR3 sequence is CASSLTGNGYEQYF. The CDR3 nucleotides read TGCGCCAGCAGCTTGACAGGGAATGGGTACGAGCAGTACTTC.

The V and J genes are TRBV7-9 and TRBJ2-2; D is unresolved. This CDR3 has 15 residues. Trimming shortened V by 1 base and J by 2 bases, and 8 bases separated the two germline ends. The germline CDR1 and CDR2 sequences are SEHNR and FQNEAQ (reference sequence). Written as DNA, the CDR3 is TGTGCCAGCAGCTTAGTGCCAGTCAACACCGGGGAGCTGTTTTTT. Its translation is CASSLVPVNTGELFF.

The V gene is TRBV25-1, the J gene TRBJ2-1; D is perhaps TRBD2 (7 bases). From germline, CDR1 is MGHDK and CDR2 SYGVNS. This CDR3 is built from 15 residues. The V end lost 1 base, the J end lost 6 bases, and 13 bases lay between the germline ends. The CDR3 coding sequence is TGTGCCAGCAGTGAATGGCGGGGGCAGTCCAATGAGCAGTTCTTC. Translating gives CASSEWRGQSNEQFF.

V gene TRBV19 combines with J gene TRBJ2-1; TRBD1 agrees at 7 bases. The CDR3 sequence is 15 residues long. Unmatched junction bases numbered 6, after V lost 7 bases and J lost 0 bases. CDR1 and CDR2 (germline): LNHDA, SQIVND (reference sequence). As DNA, the CDR3 is TGTGCCAGTAAGTCGGACAGGAGCTCCTACAATGAGCAGTTCTTC. It yields the protein CASKSDRSSYNEQFF.

The chain employs TRBV7-3 and TRBJ2-1, with a possible D match to TRBD2 (7 bases). Looked up from germline, CDR1 is SGHTA and CDR2 is FQGTGA. The CDR3 runs 15 residues. Deletions cut 5 bases from V and 9 bases from J, with 20 bases between. The CDR3 region has the DNA TGTGCCAGCAGCCTGGGGGGGGCAGGGTTTGGTGAGCAGTTCTTC. Translation: CASSLGGAGFGEQFF. Looking up the rest from reference TRBV7-3 and TRBJ2-1 gives the full variable domain: GAGVSQTPSNKVTEKGKYVELRCDPISGHTALYWYRQSLGQGPEFLIYFQGTGAADDSGLPNDRFFAVRPEGSVSTLKIQRTERGDSAVYLCASSLGGAGFGEQFFGPGTRLTVL.

This clone was seen once. The rearrangement links TRBV10-3 to TRBJ2-1, with TRBD1 matching over 11 bases. The junction had 4 bases not matched to a gene; V was cut back by 3 bases and J by 6 bases. The CDR3 is 15 amino acids. Germline CDR1 is ENHRY and CDR2 is SYGVKD. Here the CDR3 DNA reads TGTGCCATCAGTGAAGGACAGGGGGCTGGCAATGAGCAGTTCTTC. Amino acid sequence: CAISEGQGAGNEQFF.

This chain links TRBV10-3 with TRBJ1-2, with TRBD1 matching over 8 bases. V lost 6 bases and J lost 4; bases outside the gene matches: 4. The CDR3 consists of 13 residues. Germline V lookup: CDR1 ENHRY, CDR2 SYGVKD. Here the CDR3 reads CAISPTGGYGYTF. The CDR3 DNA is TGTGCCATCAGCCCAACAGGGGGCTATGGCTACACCTTC.

The chain joins TRBV7-9 to TRBJ1-2; possibly TRBD1 for D (6 bases). CDR1 SEHNR and CDR2 FQNEAQ come from the germline V gene (reference sequence). Deletions cut 4 bases from V and 4 bases from J, with 19 bases between. There are 16 residues in the CDR3. The CDR3 reads CASSSHLGATLYGYTF. CDR3 coding DNA: TGTGCCAGCAGCTCCCACCTGGGGGCGACACTCTATGGCTACACCTTC.

The V gene is TRBV28, the J gene TRBJ2-1; TRBD2 matches at 8 bases. Germline V gene lookup returns CDR1 MDHEN and CDR2 SYDVKM. V gave up 4 bases and J gave up 2 bases; unmatched junction bases: 7. The CDR3 runs to 16 residues. The CDR3 loop reads CASSSPAGVPYNEQFF. The CDR3 nucleotides are TGTGCCAGCAGTTCGCCAGCGGGAGTCCCCTACAATGAGCAGTTCTTC.

This chain joins TRBV2 and TRBJ2-7; 13 bases match TRBD2. There are 16 residues in the CDR3. Germline CDR1 and CDR2: SNHLY and FYNNEI. Trimming cost V 7 bases and J 3 bases; bases outside gene matches: 9. The CDR3 coding sequence is TGTGCCAGCACTCGGACTAGCGGGAGATTCGGCTACGAGCAGTACTTC. Translation: CASTRTSGRFGYEQYF.

The CDR3 DNA reads TGTGCCAGCAGGCCCGGGTCCCAGAACACTGAAGCTTTCTTT. It codes for CASRPGSQNTEAFF. The V call is TRBV2, the J call TRBJ1-1; D remains ambiguous. Germline CDR1 reads SNHLY; CDR2 reads FYNNEI. Trimming stripped 6 bases from V and 1 base from J, with 12 bases between. The CDR3 runs 14 residues. The entire variable domain, with the rest obtained from reference TRBV2 and TRBJ1-1, is as follows: EPEVTQTPSHQVTQMGQEVILRCVPISNHLYFYWYRQILGQKVEFLVSFYNNEISEKSEIFDDQFSVERPDGSNFTLKIRSTKLEDSAMYFCASRPGSQNTEAFFGQGTRLTVV.

This rearrangement joins TRBV19 to TRBJ2-3; 11 bases line up with TRBD2. V dropped 5 bases and J dropped 5; count of bases not matched to a gene: 3. CDR1 is LNHDA and CDR2 is SQIVND in the germline V gene (reference sequence). The CDR3 has 14 residues. The CDR3 nucleotides are TGTGCCAGTAGTCCTAGCGGGGGGAAAGATACGCAGTATTTT. Its translation is CASSPSGGKDTQYF. Full variable domain (missing parts from reference TRBV19 and TRBJ2-3): DGGITQSPKYLFRKEGQNVTLSCEQNLNHDAMYWYRQDPGQGLRLIYYSQIVNDFQKGDIAEGYSVSREKKESFPLTVTSAQKNPTAFYLCASSPSGGKDTQYFGPGTRLTVL.

V is TRBV14 and J is TRBJ1-2; D perhaps matches TRBD1 (6 bases). The germline V gene has CDR1 SGHDN and CDR2 FVKESK. Trimming shortened V by 5 bases and J by 4 bases, and 8 bases separated the two germline ends. The CDR3 runs 12 residues. The DNA for the CDR3 is TGTGCCAGCAGCTCACAGGGCTATGGCTACACCTTC. This encodes CASSSQGYGYTF.